This note documents a single T cell receptor (beta chain) sequence. Sequencing used immunoSEQ v3. The assay was immunoSEQ multiplex PCR, and TCRdb's table has in-frame clones only and misses some. The sample has around 45,000 clones, less than 75% seen once. CDR3 length equals 13 residues. Germline CDR1 reads MNHEY; CDR2 reads SVGAGI. J lost 6 bases, V lost 2 bases, and 4 bases had no gene match. The sample originates from a study of TIL therapy for anti-PD-1-resistant metastatic lung cancer. Study as a whole: Patients had a median age of around 54 years (range roughly 38-85).

Specified time point: pre-treatment sample, taken before nivolumab and TIL therapy. Pleural nodules or supraclavicular lymph nodes made up most of the excised metastases sampled. The rearrangement links TRBV6-5 to TRBJ2-7, with 7 bases aligning to TRBD2. Sequencing used tumor tissue, obtained at baseline. The sequence was obtained from a person aged 30 to 80 with non-small cell lung cancer. DNA for the CDR3: TGTGCCAGCAGTTACGGGAGGGCCCCCGAGCAGTACTTC. Protein product: CASSYGRAPEQYF.